The rows below give T cell receptor beta chains drawn from one sample of a study of cytomegalovirus exposure and HLA in healthy donors. Method: immunoSEQ multiplex PCR; TCRdb's copy keeps in-frame clones and lacks some. The sample includes 95,000 to 100,000 clones, over 75% of them seen just once. The sequencing input was PBMCs. The source of these receptors is a man in his forties in good health and CMV-seronegative. CDR3s include the opening cysteine and the closing phenylalanine or tryptophan. Rows may omit the clone size; those that give it use once, few, many or a size class.

cdr3_length clone_size j_call v_call cdr3_aa
15 NA TRBJ1-1 TRBV21-1 CASSKDLGVNTEAFF
13 NA TRBJ1-6 TRBV6-5 CASSYLGGSPLHF
12 NA TRBJ2-7 TRBV2 CASTWDRGEQYF
12 NA TRBJ1-2 TRBV30 CARGQGAHGYTF
13 NA TRBJ2-5 TRBV5-6 CASTNLGQETQYF
14 NA TRBJ1-2 TRBV28 CASSFQDRRWGYTF
17 NA TRBJ2-2 TRBV4-2 CASSQTQRDLNTGELFF
14 NA TRBJ2-3 TRBV5-1 CASSPDLPRDTQYF
17 NA TRBJ2-1 TRBV15 CATSRDLASGIYNEQFF
15 NA TRBJ1-3 TRBV4-2 CASSQGTGAGNTIYF
15 NA TRBJ2-7 TRBV11-2 CASSLGAGTTYEQYF
17 NA TRBJ1-2 TRBV10-3 CAISNDRIESPNYGYTF
16 once TRBJ1-4 TRBV7-9 CASSLGDRARNEKLFF
15 NA TRBJ2-1 TRBV6-5 CASSRQGAGVNEQFF
15 NA TRBJ2-7 TRBV5-1 CASSAGTGERHEQYF
15 NA TRBJ2-3 TRBV19 CASSISGTKGDTQYF
15 NA TRBJ1-2 TRBV27 CASSPGPDRDLGYTF
15 NA TRBJ2-5 TRBV15 CATSRAPSEQETQYF
15 NA TRBJ1-2 TRBV6-1 CASSEAQGRTYGYTF
15 NA TRBJ1-5 TRBV28 CASSDGQVYNQPQHF
14 NA TRBJ2-1 TRBV29-1 CSVLPSGPSGEQFF
11 NA TRBJ2-1 TRBV2 CASTSAHEQFF
16 NA TRBJ2-3 TRBV10-3 CAISESTGGSTDTQYF
16 NA TRBJ2-1 TRBV2 CASRGGGRTSYNEQFF
14 NA TRBJ1-2 TRBV2 CASSEIDRVVGYTF
15 NA TRBJ2-7 TRBV13 CASSVRDRGTYEQYF
15 once TRBJ2-3 TRBV14 CASSQEQRATDTQYF